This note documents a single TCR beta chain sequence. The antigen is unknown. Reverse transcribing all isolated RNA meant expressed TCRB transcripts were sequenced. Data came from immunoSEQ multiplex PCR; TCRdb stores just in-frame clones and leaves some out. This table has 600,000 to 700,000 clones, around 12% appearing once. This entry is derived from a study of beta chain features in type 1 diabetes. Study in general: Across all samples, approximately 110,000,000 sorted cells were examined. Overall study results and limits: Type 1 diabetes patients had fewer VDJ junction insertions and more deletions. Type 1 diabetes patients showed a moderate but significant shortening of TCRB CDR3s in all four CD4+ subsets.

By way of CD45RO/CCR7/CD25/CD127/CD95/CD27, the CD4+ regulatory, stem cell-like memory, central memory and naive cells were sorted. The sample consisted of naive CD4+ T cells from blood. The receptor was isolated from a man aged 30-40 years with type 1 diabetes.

The CDR3 is CASSPVGSGFPNEQYF. The CDR3 DNA sequence: TGTGCCAGCAGCCCCGTGGGTAGCGGGTTTCCCAACGAGCAGTACTTC. J is TRBJ2-7 and V is TRBV9; 7 positions match TRBD2. J was trimmed by 5 bases and V by 4 bases; bases with no gene match: 15. This CDR3 region has 16 residues. CDR1 is SGDLS, CDR2 YYNGEE, per germline.